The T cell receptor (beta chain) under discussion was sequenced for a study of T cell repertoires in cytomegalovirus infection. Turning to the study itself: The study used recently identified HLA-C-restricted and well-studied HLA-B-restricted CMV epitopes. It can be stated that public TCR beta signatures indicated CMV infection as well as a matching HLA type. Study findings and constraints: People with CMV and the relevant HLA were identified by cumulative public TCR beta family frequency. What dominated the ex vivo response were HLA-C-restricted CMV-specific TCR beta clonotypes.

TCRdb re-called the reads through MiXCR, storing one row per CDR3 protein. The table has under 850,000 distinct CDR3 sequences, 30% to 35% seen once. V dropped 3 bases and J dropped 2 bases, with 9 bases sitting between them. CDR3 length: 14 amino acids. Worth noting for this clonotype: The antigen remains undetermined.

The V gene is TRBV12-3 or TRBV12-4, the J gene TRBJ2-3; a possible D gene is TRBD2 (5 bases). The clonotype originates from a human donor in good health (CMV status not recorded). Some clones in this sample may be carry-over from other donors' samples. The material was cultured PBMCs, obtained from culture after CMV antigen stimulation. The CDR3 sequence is CASSFGLFTDTQYF. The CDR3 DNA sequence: TGTGCCAGCAGTTTTGGACTCTTCACAGATACGCAGTATTTT.